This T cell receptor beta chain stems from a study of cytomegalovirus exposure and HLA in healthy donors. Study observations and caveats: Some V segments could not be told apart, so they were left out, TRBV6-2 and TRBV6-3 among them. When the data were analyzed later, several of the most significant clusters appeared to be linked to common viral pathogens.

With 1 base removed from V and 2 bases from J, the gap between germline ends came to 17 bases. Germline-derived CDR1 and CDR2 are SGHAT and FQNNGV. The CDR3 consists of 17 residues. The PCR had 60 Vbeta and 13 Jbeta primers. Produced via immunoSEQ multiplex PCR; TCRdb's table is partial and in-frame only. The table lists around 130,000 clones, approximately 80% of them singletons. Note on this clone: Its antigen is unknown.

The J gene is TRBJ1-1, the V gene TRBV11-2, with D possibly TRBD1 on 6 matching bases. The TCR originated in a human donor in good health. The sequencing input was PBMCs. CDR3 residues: CASSLGNWTAINTEAFF. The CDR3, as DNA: TGTGCCAGCAGCTTAGGGAATTGGACAGCAATAAACACTGAAGCTTTCTTT.